This TCR beta chain was recovered during a study of naive and memory T cell subsets. An equimolar mix of two oligonucleotides served as the beta constant-region primer for TRBC1 and TRBC2. Nested alpha and beta constant-region primers with the SP2 primer drove four PCR rounds on ligated cDNA. TCRdb re-derived calls from the UMI-ligation and nested PCR reads in MiXCR, one entry per CDR3 protein. The table shows under 150,000 distinct CDR3 sequences, with approximately 21% occurring only once. This clonotype was counted a single time. Its antigen is not identified. At one boundary the junction diverges from the germline segment, which might be a read error. Four subsets defined by CD45RA and CD27 were sorted after CD3, CD4, CD8 and live/dead staining. Study-level results: Activation and differentiation may alter RNA-based TCR counts. Over 90% of naive TCR sequences appeared only once, unlike memory subsets. Especially in CD8 cells, naive repertoires contained a few larger clonotypes, possibly CD45RA-re-expressing memory cells.

Germline CDR1 SEHNR, CDR2 FQNEAQ (reference sequence). The CDR3 totals 13 residues. The chain carries TRBV7-9 and TRBJ2-2; D gene unclear. The sample comprised naive CD8+ T cells from blood. This TCR came from a human donor in good health. The CDR3 is CARSLVNTGELFF. For the CDR3, the DNA is TGTGCCAGAAGCTTAGTGAACACCGGGGAGCTGTTTTTT.